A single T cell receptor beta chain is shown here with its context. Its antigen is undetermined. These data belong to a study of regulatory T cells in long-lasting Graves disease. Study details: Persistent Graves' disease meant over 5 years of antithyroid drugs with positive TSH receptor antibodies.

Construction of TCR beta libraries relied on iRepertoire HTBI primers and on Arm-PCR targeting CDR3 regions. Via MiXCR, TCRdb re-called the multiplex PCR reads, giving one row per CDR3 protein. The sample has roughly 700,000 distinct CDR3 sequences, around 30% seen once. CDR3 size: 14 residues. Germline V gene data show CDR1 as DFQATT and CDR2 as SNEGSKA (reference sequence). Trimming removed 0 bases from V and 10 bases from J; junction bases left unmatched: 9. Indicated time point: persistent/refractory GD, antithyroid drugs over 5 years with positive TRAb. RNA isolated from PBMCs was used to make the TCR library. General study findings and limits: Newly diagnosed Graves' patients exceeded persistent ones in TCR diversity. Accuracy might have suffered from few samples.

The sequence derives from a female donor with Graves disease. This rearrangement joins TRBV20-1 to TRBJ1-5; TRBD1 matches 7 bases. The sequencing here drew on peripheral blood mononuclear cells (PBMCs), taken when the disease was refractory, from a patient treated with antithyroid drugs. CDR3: CSARETGPISPQHF. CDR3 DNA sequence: TGCAGTGCTAGAGAGACAGGGCCAATCTCACCCCAGCATTTT.